Listed here are 30 T cell receptor beta chains from one sample, sequenced in a study of CD8 T cells in Susac syndrome. Random-hexamer reverse transcription was applied to about 0.45 to 1 ug RNA. TCRdb re-called the immunoSEQ multiplex PCR reads with MiXCR, one entry per CDR3 protein. The sample includes 170,000 or so distinct CDR3 sequences, around 94% of them seen just once. The sample was CD4+ T cells from PBMCs. These TCRs come from a human donor with Susac syndrome.

This chain links TRBV5-1 with TRBJ2-2; tentatively, D is TRBD1 or TRBD2 (6 bases each). The CDR3 extends over 15 amino acids. Germline loops: CDR1 SGHRS, CDR2 YFSETQ. V shed 2 bases and J shed 2 bases, with 10 bases lying between them. The CDR3 is CASSFQGTNTGELFF. The CDR3, as DNA: TGCGCCAGCAGCTTCCAGGGGACTAACACCGGGGAGCTGTTTTTT.

This clonotype was found once. The chain employs TRBV5-1 and TRBJ2-3, with 11 bases matching TRBD1. Germline CDR1 SGHRS, CDR2 YFSETQ. The CDR3 is 16 amino acids. With V trimmed by 4 bases and J by 3 bases, 7 bases remained unmatched. DNA for the CDR3: TGCGCCAGCAGCCAGGGGGACAGGGGGGAGACAGATACGCAGTATTTT. This translates into CASSQGDRGETDTQYF.

V is TRBV7-2 and J is TRBJ2-1, with D tentatively TRBD1 (5 bases). CDR1 is SGHTA and CDR2 is FQGNSA in the germline V gene. Trimming stripped 2 bases from V and 4 bases from J, with 9 bases between. This CDR3 is built from 14 residues. The CDR3 sequence: CASSLLAGYNEQFF. The DNA of the CDR3 is TGTGCCAGCAGCTTATTGGCAGGGTACAATGAGCAGTTCTTC.

This clonotype was recorded a few times. The genes are TRBV5-4 and TRBJ2-5, with D perhaps given as TRBD1 or TRBD2 (5 bases each). This CDR3 is built from 12 residues. The germline V gene has CDR1 SGHNT and CDR2 YYREEE (reference sequence). V dropped 4 bases and J dropped 3 bases, with 7 bases sitting between them. The CDR3 here is CASSRDEETQYF. The CDR3 DNA sequence: TGTGCCAGCAGCCGGGACGAAGAGACCCAGTACTTC.

This chain uses TRBV28 with TRBJ1-2; D is unclear. Trimming took 4 bases from V and 7 from J, leaving 16 bases between them. CDR3 length: 14 amino acids. CDR1 is MDHEN and CDR2 is SYDVKM in the germline V gene. The CDR3: CASSSGFTMGGYTF. In nucleotides, the CDR3 is TGTGCCAGCAGTTCAGGTTTTACTATGGGTGGCTACACCTTC.

The CDR3 DNA reads as TGTGCCAGCAGCTTAGGGCAGGGGAGAGCTTTCTTT. Its translation: CASSLGQGRAFF. V gene TRBV5-5 combines with J gene TRBJ1-1; a possible D gene is TRBD1 (6 bases). The V and J ends lost 2 bases and 10 bases respectively, with 12 bases between them. CDR1 SGHKS and CDR2 YYEKEE come from the germline V gene (reference sequence). The CDR3 extends over 12 amino acids.

V gene TRBV20-1 combines with J gene TRBJ2-1; TRBD1 aligns across 9 bases. The junction had 10 bases not matched to a gene; V was cut back by 1 base and J by 6 bases. CDR3 size: 16 residues. The germline V gene encodes CDR1 DFQATT and CDR2 SNEGSKA (reference sequence). As DNA, the CDR3 is TGCAGTGCTAGAGCCTCCGGGACAGGGTTGAGCAATGAGCAGTTCTTC. It is translated as CSARASGTGLSNEQFF.

The chain uses TRBV3-1 and TRBJ2-3; D is tentatively TRBD1 or TRBD2 (6 bases each). Germline loops: CDR1 LGHDT, CDR2 YNNKEL (reference sequence). This CDR3 spans 11 amino acids. Trimming took off 8 bases at V and 4 bases at J, with 7 bases between the two ends. The CDR3 spells CASGGPDTQYF. In nucleotides, the CDR3 is TGTGCCAGCGGGGGGCCAGATACGCAGTATTTT.

This clonotype was counted a single time. The chain joins TRBV12-3 or TRBV12-4 to TRBJ1-5; the match to TRBD1 covers 8 bases. Trimming cost V 5 bases and J 7 bases; bases outside gene matches: 4. The CDR3 runs 13 residues. The CDR3 bases are TGTGCCAGCAGTGTAGGACAGGGCCAGCCCCAGCATTTT. Residues: CASSVGQGQPQHF.

The J gene is TRBJ1-2, the V gene TRBV12-3 or TRBV12-4; 8 bases align to TRBD1. CDR3 length equals 14 residues. Trimming cost V 2 bases and J 8 bases; bases outside gene matches: 7. CDR3: CASSLSRGLGGYTF. The CDR3 DNA reads as TGTGCCAGCAGTTTAAGCAGGGGGCTCGGGGGCTACACCTTC.

The genes are TRBV2 and TRBJ2-6; D unclear. The CDR3 is made up of 16 amino acids. The germline V gene encodes CDR1 SNHLY and CDR2 FYNNEI. Trimming removed 5 bases at V and 4 bases at J, with 15 bases between. As DNA, the CDR3 is TGTGCCAGCAGTAAGGAATTAACGGAAGGGGCCAACGTCCTGACTTTC. As protein: CASSKELTEGANVLTF.

The chain links TRBV20-1 to TRBJ2-7; 8 nucleotides match TRBD1. Germline lookup yields CDR1 DFQATT and CDR2 SNEGSKA (reference sequence). J lost 5 bases, V lost 7 bases, and 10 bases had no gene match. This CDR3 is built from 13 residues. The CDR3 reads CSGQGAVYHEQYF. The CDR3 nucleotides read TGCAGTGGCCAGGGGGCGGTTTACCACGAGCAGTACTTC.

This chain uses TRBV2 with TRBJ1-6; possibly TRBD1 for D (5 bases). This CDR3 spans 15 amino acids. The V and J ends lost 7 bases and 10 bases respectively, with 20 bases between them. The germline gives CDR1 SNHLY, CDR2 FYNNEI. Written as DNA, the CDR3 is TGTGCCAGCACCCCTACGCCAGGGAACGTATCACCCCTCCACTTT. Protein: CASTPTPGNVSPLHF.

Only one count was recorded for this clonotype. The chain is built from TRBV12-3 or TRBV12-4 and TRBJ1-2; 7 positions agree with TRBD1. J lost 4 bases, V lost 5 bases, and 7 bases had no gene match. CDR3 length: 14 amino acids. CDR3 amino acids: CASSPTGRFYGYTF. Written as DNA, the CDR3 is TGTGCCAGCAGTCCGACAGGGCGTTTCTATGGCTACACCTTC.

The rearrangement uses TRBV6-5 and TRBJ1-5; TRBD1 might be the D (6 bases). Trimming removed 5 bases at V and 2 bases at J, with 13 bases between. Looked up from germline, CDR1 is MNHEY and CDR2 is SVGAGI. The CDR3 is 15 residues long. CDR3 protein: CASSTRGGGNQPQHF. The CDR3 DNA reads TGTGCCAGCAGTACCCGAGGGGGGGGCAATCAGCCCCAGCATTTT.

The genes are TRBV5-6 and TRBJ2-1; weak D call: TRBD2 (5 bases). This CDR3 region has 15 residues. Per the germline V gene, CDR1 is SGHDT and CDR2 is YYEEEE. V was cut by 4 bases and J by 15 bases, with 26 bases left in between. The CDR3, as DNA: TGTGCCAGCAGCGGTGGGCGTTGGACGACGGGATGGCTGTTCTTC. The encoded protein is CASSGGRWTTGWLFF.

This clonotype was found once. The J gene is TRBJ2-5, the V gene TRBV30; D not resolved. Trimming took off 6 bases at V and 3 bases at J, with 8 bases between the two ends. CDR1 and CDR2 from the germline V gene are GTSNPN and SVGIG (reference sequence). The CDR3 length is 11 residues. In DNA, the CDR3 is TGTGCCTGCACCACCGAAGAGACCCAGTACTTC. Translated, it gives CACTTEETQYF.

The chain couples TRBV7-9 to TRBJ1-5; D might be TRBD1 (5 bases). Germline values: CDR1 SEHNR, CDR2 FQNEAQ (reference sequence). CDR3 length equals 14 residues. Trimming left V 9 bases short and J 8 bases short, with 20 bases between. CDR3 coding DNA: TGTGCCAGTGGGGGGAAGGGACCGGGAGAGCCCCAGCATTTT. Translating gives CASGGKGPGEPQHF.

This chain uses TRBV30 with TRBJ2-5; possibly TRBD2 for D (6 bases). This CDR3 contains 14 residues. Trimming shortened V by 0 bases and J by 2 bases, and 10 bases separated the two germline ends. Germline assignment: CDR1 GTSNPN and CDR2 SVGIG (reference sequence). The CDR3 DNA sequence: TGTGCCTGGAGTGTAGGAGGGGCTCAAGAGACCCAGTACTTC. It specifies CAWSVGGAQETQYF.

CDR3 nucleotide sequence: TGCAGTGCTAGTCCCCTAAGCAGGGGAATTTACGAGCAGTACTTC. Translation gives CSASPLSRGIYEQYF. The chain combines TRBV20-1 with TRBJ2-7; maybe TRBD1 (6 bases). Germline CDR1 is DFQATT and CDR2 is SNEGSKA (reference sequence). The V gene lost 3 bases and the J gene lost 4 bases, with 19 bases spanning the gap. CDR3 length: 15 residues.

The chain has TRBV29-1 and TRBJ1-4, with D tentatively TRBD1 (5 bases). Germline loops: CDR1 SQVTM, CDR2 ANQGSEA. V lost 4 bases to trimming and J lost 8 bases, with 14 bases between them. The CDR3 sequence is 13 residues long. CDR3 sequence (DNA): TGCAGCGTTGGGGGCAGGGCAGGGGAAAAACTGTTTTTT. Translating gives CSVGGRAGEKLFF.

The chain links TRBV20-1 to TRBJ2-7; D uncertain. V lost 0 bases and J lost 3, with 9 bases in between. Germline loops: CDR1 DFQATT, CDR2 SNEGSKA (reference sequence). The CDR3 extends over 13 amino acids. CDR3 DNA: TGCAGTGCTAGAGATCAAACAGTCTACGAGCAGTACTTC. Its protein product is CSARDQTVYEQYF.

The chain uses TRBV2 and TRBJ2-2; D unresolved. The V end lost 8 bases, the J end lost 6 bases, and 10 bases lay between the germline ends. Germline V gives CDR1 SNHLY, CDR2 FYNNEI. The CDR3 loop spans 12 amino acids. CDR3 sequence reads: CASEQWPGELFF. CDR3 DNA: TGTGCCAGCGAGCAATGGCCCGGGGAGCTGTTTTTT.

CDR3 in DNA: TGTGCCTGCGGCCGCGGCGGGAGGAACACTGAAGCTTTCTTT. It codes for CACGRGGRNTEAFF. The chain carries TRBV6-2 or TRBV6-3 and TRBJ1-1; unclear D gene. V dropped 11 bases and J dropped 1 base, with 17 bases sitting between them. There are 14 residues in the CDR3. Germline-derived CDR1 and CDR2 are MNHEY and SVGEGT.

This clonotype was recorded only once. This sequence joins TRBV7-9 and TRBJ1-1, with a possible D match to TRBD1 (5 bases). This CDR3 spans 16 amino acids. From germline, CDR1 is SEHNR and CDR2 FQNEAQ (reference sequence). Trimming took off 0 bases at V and 5 bases at J, with 16 bases between the two ends. The CDR3 protein is CASSLAQGRAITEAFF. The CDR3 nucleotides are TGTGCCAGCAGCTTAGCGCAAGGCAGGGCTATAACTGAAGCTTTCTTT.

The chain is built from TRBV7-2 and TRBJ2-7; D unresolved. CDR1 SGHTA and CDR2 FQGNSA come from the germline V gene. V gave up 1 base and J gave up 1 base, with 5 bases separating them. This CDR3 is built from 13 residues. For the CDR3, the DNA is TGTGCCAGCAGCTTAGGGCGGTCCTACGAGCAGTACTTC. This translates into CASSLGRSYEQYF. Full variable domain (remainder filled in from reference TRBV7-2 and TRBJ2-7): GAGVSQSPSNKVTEKGKDVELRCDPISGHTALYWYRQSLGQGLEFLIYFQGNSAPDKSGLPSDRFSAERTGGSVSTLTIQRTQQEDSAVYLCASSLGRSYEQYFGPGTRLTVT.

This clonotype showed up just once. This chain connects TRBV3-1 to TRBJ2-1, with TRBD2 matching over 12 bases. The CDR3 spans 16 residues. Looked up from germline, CDR1 is LGHDT and CDR2 is YNNKEL (reference sequence). The V and J ends lost 2 bases and 9 bases, in that order; junction bases with no gene match: 8. CDR3 protein: CASSQTLAGGGREQFF. The CDR3 bases are TGTGCCAGCAGCCAAACACTAGCGGGGGGTGGTCGTGAGCAGTTCTTC.

This sequence joins TRBV9 and TRBJ1-1, with D tentatively TRBD1 (6 bases). V was clipped by 0 bases and J by 5 bases, with 11 bases between them. The CDR3 covers 14 residues. Germline V lookup: CDR1 SGDLS, CDR2 YYNGEE. The CDR3 region is CASSVDSRGTEAFF. The CDR3 nucleotides are TGTGCCAGCAGCGTAGATTCTAGGGGGACTGAAGCTTTCTTT.

Details on this clonotype: A read error may produce the germline difference seen at one junction end. The chain uses TRBV7-7 and TRBJ2-5, with TRBD1 matching 8 bases. CDR3 size: 16 residues. Germline CDR1 is SSHAT and CDR2 is FNYEAQ (reference sequence). In nucleotides, the CDR3 is TGTGCTAGCAGCTTAGGCGCAGGGGGCATGTGGGAGACCCAGTACTTC. Translated, it gives CASSLGAGGMWETQYF.

This chain connects TRBV21-1 to TRBJ2-1. TRBV21-1 is assigned pseudogene status. CDR3 size: 12 residues. The CDR3 here is CASSPITRRMFF. The CDR3 bases are TGTGCCAGCAGTCCTATAACGCGTCGGATGTTCTTC.